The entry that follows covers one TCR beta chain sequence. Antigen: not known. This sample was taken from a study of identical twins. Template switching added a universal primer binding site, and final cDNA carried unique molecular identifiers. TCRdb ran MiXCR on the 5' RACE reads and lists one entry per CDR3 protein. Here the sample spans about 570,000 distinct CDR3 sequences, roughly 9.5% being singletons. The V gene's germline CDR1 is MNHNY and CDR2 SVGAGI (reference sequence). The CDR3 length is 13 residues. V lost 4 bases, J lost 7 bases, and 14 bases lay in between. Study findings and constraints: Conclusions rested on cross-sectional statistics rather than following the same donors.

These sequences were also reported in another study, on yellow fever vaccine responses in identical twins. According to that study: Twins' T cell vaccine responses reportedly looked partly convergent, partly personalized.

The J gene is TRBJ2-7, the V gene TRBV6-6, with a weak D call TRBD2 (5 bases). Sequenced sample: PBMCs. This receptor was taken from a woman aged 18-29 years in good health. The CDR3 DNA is TGTGCCAGCAGTTTGAGGGCGCTGGGGGAGCAGTACTTC. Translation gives CASSLRALGEQYF.